The present T cell receptor (beta chain) was sequenced within a study of cytomegalovirus exposure and HLA in healthy donors. The primer mix had 60 Vbeta and 13 Jbeta primers. Using immunoSEQ multiplex PCR, the repertoire was profiled, and TCRdb retains in-frame clones only, with some absent. The sample includes about 120,000 clones, about 8% of them seen just once. Whole-study results and caveats: Earlier findings revealed that most TCR beta V segments proved productive either about 87% or about 30% of the time.

In this sample, this clone turned up a few times. Antigen: not known. V shed 3 bases and J shed 1 base, with 12 bases lying between them. This CDR3 has 14 amino acids. The germline CDR1 and CDR2 sequences are GTSNPN and SVGIG (reference sequence). The clonotype comes from a woman in her 40s in good health and CMV-seropositive. The rearrangement links TRBV30 to TRBJ2-5; tentative D call: TRBD1 (5 bases). Sequencing was performed on PBMCs. CDR3 amino acids: CAWRSGLVQETQYF. The DNA for the CDR3 is TGTGCCTGGAGGTCAGGGTTGGTCCAAGAGACCCAGTACTTC.